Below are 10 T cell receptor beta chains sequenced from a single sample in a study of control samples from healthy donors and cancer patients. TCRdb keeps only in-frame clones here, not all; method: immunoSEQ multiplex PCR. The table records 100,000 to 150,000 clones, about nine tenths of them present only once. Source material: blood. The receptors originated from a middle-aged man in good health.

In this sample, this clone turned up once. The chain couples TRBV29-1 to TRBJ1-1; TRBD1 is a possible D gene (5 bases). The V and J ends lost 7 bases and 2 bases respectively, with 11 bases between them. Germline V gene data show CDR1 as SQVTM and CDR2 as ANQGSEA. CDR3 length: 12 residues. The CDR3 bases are TGCAGCGCCCCCCGGGACAACACTGAAGCTTTCTTT. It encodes CSAPRDNTEAFF.

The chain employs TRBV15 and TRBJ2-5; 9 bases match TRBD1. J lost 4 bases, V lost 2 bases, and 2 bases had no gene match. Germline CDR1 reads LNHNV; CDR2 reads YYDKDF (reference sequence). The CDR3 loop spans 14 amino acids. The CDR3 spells CATSRQTGGETQYF. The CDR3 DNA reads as TGTGCCACCAGCAGACAGACAGGGGGAGAGACCCAGTACTTC. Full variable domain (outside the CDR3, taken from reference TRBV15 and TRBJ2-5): DAMVIQNPRYQVTQFGKPVTLSCSQTLNHNVMYWYQQKSSQAPKLLFHYYDKDFNNEADTPDNFQSRRPNTSFCFLDIRSPGLGDTAMYLCATSRQTGGETQYFGPGTRLLVL.

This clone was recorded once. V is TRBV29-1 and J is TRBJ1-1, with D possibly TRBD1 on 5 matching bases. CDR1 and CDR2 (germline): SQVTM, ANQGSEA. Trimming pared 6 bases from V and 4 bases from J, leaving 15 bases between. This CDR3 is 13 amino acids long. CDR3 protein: CSVAEAGGTEAFF. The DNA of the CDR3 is TGCAGCGTCGCGGAGGCCGGGGGCACTGAAGCTTTCTTT.

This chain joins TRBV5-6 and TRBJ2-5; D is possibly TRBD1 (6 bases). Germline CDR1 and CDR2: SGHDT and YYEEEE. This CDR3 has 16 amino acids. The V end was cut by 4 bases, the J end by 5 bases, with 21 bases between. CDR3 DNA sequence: TGTGCCAGCAGCATATGGGGCAGGGGCGGATGGGAGACCCAGTACTTC. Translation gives CASSIWGRGGWETQYF.

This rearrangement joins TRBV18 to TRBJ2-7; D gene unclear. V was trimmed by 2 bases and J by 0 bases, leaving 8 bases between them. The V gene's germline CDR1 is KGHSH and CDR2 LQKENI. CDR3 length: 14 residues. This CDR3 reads CASSPSHNSYEQYF. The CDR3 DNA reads TGTGCCAGCTCACCATCTCACAACTCCTACGAGCAGTACTTC.

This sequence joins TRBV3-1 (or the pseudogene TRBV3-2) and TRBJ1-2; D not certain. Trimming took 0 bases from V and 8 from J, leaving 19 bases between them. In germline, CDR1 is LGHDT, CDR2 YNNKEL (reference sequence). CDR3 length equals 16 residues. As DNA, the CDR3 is TGTGCCAGCAGCCAAGATTATTTAGGAGGCTTTGGCGGCTACACCTTC. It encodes CASSQDYLGGFGGYTF.

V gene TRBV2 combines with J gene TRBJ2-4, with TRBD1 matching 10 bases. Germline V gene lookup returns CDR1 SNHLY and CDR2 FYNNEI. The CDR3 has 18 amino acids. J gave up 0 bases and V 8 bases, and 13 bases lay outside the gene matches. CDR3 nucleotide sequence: TGTGCCAGCGGTCCGGGACAGGGGCGTAGGGGAGCCAAAAACATTCAGTACTTC. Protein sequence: CASGPGQGRRGAKNIQYF.

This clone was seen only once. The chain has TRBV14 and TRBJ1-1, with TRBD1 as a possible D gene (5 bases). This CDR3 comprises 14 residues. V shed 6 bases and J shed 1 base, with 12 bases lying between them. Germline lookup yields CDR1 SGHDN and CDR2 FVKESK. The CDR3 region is CASRPARANTEAFF. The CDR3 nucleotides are TGTGCCAGCAGACCCGCCAGGGCGAACACTGAAGCTTTCTTT.

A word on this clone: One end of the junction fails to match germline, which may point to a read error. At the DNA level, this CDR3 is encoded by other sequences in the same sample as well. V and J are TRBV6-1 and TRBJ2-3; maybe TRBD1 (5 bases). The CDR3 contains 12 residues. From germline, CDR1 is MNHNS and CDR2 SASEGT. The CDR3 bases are TGTGCCAGTAGTGAAGGACCCTGGGGCCAGTATTTT. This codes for CASSEGPWGQYF.

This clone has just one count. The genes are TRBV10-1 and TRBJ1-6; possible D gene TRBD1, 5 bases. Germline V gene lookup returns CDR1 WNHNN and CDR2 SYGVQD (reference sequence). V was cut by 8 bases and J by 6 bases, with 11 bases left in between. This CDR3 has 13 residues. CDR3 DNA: TGCGCCAGCTCAGGGACGGCTAATTCACCCCTCCACTTT. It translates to CASSGTANSPLHF.